Shown below are 25 T cell receptor beta chains from a single sample sequenced in a study of cytomegalovirus exposure and HLA in healthy donors. Generated by immunoSEQ multiplex PCR, the TCRdb table keeps only in-frame clones and is missing some. The profile shows 120,000 or so clones, 89% of them singletons. Input material: PBMCs. All receptors derive from a woman between 18 and 29 years old in good health and CMV-seronegative.

The chain has TRBV12-2 and TRBJ2-7; the table calls TRBD1, which could not be checked here. TRBV12-2 is an annotated pseudogene. The CDR3 spans 13 residues. The CDR3, as DNA: TGTGCAAGTCGCTCATTGGACAGGGACGAGCAGTACTTC. This sequence encodes CASRSLDRDEQYF.

This chain connects TRBV6-5 to TRBJ1-2; D is unresolved. Germline values: CDR1 MNHEY, CDR2 SVGAGI. V dropped 2 bases and J dropped 4 bases, with 11 bases sitting between them. CDR3 length: 14 residues. The DNA for the CDR3 is TGTGCCAGCAGTTACGGGTCGGGAAGCTATGGCTACACCTTC. Protein sequence: CASSYGSGSYGYTF.

The chain's CDR3 is CASKQGWSVEKLFF. In DNA form, the CDR3 reads TGCGCCAGCAAACAGGGGTGGAGTGTTGAAAAACTGTTTTTT. The chain carries TRBV5-1 and TRBJ1-4; TRBD1 agrees at 7 bases. Trimming cost V 6 bases and J 7 bases; bases outside gene matches: 9. The CDR3 runs to 14 residues. CDR1 and CDR2 from the germline V gene are SGHRS and YFSETQ.

V and J are TRBV5-1 and TRBJ1-3; D gene ambiguous. Germline CDR1 SGHRS, CDR2 YFSETQ. Trimming cost V 0 bases and J 8 bases, with 9 bases left between them. The CDR3 has 13 residues. The CDR3 reads CASSLGRWDTIYF. The DNA for the CDR3 is TGCGCCAGCAGCTTGGGGCGGTGGGACACCATATATTTT. The full variable domain, its missing parts supplied by reference TRBV5-1 and TRBJ1-3, is KAGVTQTPRYLIKTRGQQVTLSCSPISGHRSVSWYQQTPGQGLQFLFEYFSETQRNKGNFPGRFSGRQFSNSRSEMNVSTLELGDSALYLCASSLGRWDTIYFGEGSWLTVV.

The V call is TRBV19, the J call TRBJ1-1; D gene uncertain. The V gene's germline CDR1 is LNHDA and CDR2 SQIVND (reference sequence). This CDR3 is built from 15 residues. Trimming cost V 2 bases and J 0 bases, with 10 bases left between them. The CDR3 sequence is CASSISAALNTEAFF. CDR3 in DNA: TGTGCCAGTAGTATAAGCGCGGCGTTGAACACTGAAGCTTTCTTT.

V usage is TRBV30 and J usage is TRBJ2-7; a weak D match, TRBD2 (5 bases). The CDR3 extends over 12 amino acids. V lost 2 bases and J lost 7, with 12 bases in between. The V gene's germline CDR1 is GTSNPN and CDR2 SVGIG (reference sequence). The CDR3 loop is CAWSLRGREQYF. CDR3 in DNA: TGTGCCTGGAGTCTAAGAGGGCGGGAGCAGTACTTC.

The chain has TRBV9 and TRBJ2-1; TRBD2 is a possible D gene (7 bases). This CDR3 spans 24 amino acids. The V end was cut by 4 bases, the J end by 3 bases, with 41 bases between. Germline CDR1 and CDR2: SGDLS and YYNGEE. CDR3 DNA: TGTGCCAGCAGCTCCCGACTAGATGGGGGACGGGGGGCGCACGCCGGGGACCACTACAATGAGCAGTTCTTC. Amino acids: CASSSRLDGGRGAHAGDHYNEQFF.

This chain uses TRBV7-2 with TRBJ2-3, with 12 bases fitting TRBD2. V lost 4 bases, J lost 0 bases, and 5 bases stayed unmatched. CDR3 length: 17 amino acids. Germline V CDR1 and CDR2: SGHTA, FQGNSA. The CDR3 coding sequence is TGTGCCAGCAGCTCACGGACTAGCGGGGCTAGCACAGATACGCAGTATTTT. Amino acids: CASSSRTSGASTDTQYF.

This clone has just one count. The CDR3 spells CASSQSHGQDGYTF. Here the CDR3 DNA reads TGTGCCAGCAGCCAATCTCACGGTCAAGATGGCTACACCTTC. The rearrangement joins TRBV16 to TRBJ1-2; no definite D call. Germline CDR1 and CDR2: KGHSY and FQNENV. CDR3 size: 14 residues. V shed 0 bases and J shed 6 bases, with 11 bases lying between them. The full variable domain, completed using reference TRBV16 and TRBJ1-2, is GEEVAQTPKHLVRGEGQKAKLYCAPIKGHSYVFWYQQVLKNEFKFLISFQNENVFDETGMPKERFSAKCLPNSPCSLEIQATKLEDSAVYFCASSQSHGQDGYTFGSGTRLTVV.

V usage is TRBV7-6 and J usage is TRBJ2-1, with 9 bases matching TRBD2. There are 15 residues in the CDR3. V shed 5 bases and J 3 bases; nucleotides not matched to a gene: 5. Germline V gene sequence: CDR1 SGHVS, CDR2 FNYEAQ. In nucleotides, the CDR3 is TGTGCCAGCAGCAAAGGGACTAGCTACTACAATGAGCAGTTCTTC. This sequence encodes CASSKGTSYYNEQFF.

Turning to this clone: At the DNA level, this CDR3 is encoded by other sequences in the same sample as well. The chain joins TRBV7-2 to TRBJ2-1, with 7 bases lining up with TRBD2. The CDR3 length is 15 residues. J lost 2 bases, V lost 3 bases, and 4 bases had no gene match. The germline CDR1 and CDR2 sequences are SGHTA and FQGNSA. The CDR3: CASSFGSGAYNEQFF. The CDR3, as DNA: TGTGCCAGCAGCTTTGGAAGCGGGGCCTACAATGAGCAGTTCTTC.

The CDR3 here is CASSFYSTTGKAFF. CDR3 nucleotide sequence: TGTGCCAGCAGTTTTTATAGTACAACGGGGAAAGCTTTCTTT. V and J are TRBV28 and TRBJ1-1; no clear D. The CDR3 consists of 14 residues. The germline V gene has CDR1 MDHEN and CDR2 SYDVKM. V was pared by 3 bases and J by 9 bases, with 17 bases between.

The sample holds a few counts of this clone. The chain combines TRBV30 with TRBJ2-1; TRBD2 matches at 11 bases. In germline, CDR1 is GTSNPN, CDR2 SVGIG (reference sequence). The trim removed 0 bases at V and 0 bases at J, leaving 1 base unmatched. The CDR3 is made up of 16 amino acids. The CDR3 nucleotides are TGTGCCTGGAGTGTCACTAGCGGGAGCTCCTACAATGAGCAGTTCTTC. It is translated as CAWSVTSGSSYNEQFF. The complete variable domain, with remaining parts taken from reference TRBV30 and TRBJ2-1, reads SQTIHQWPATLVQPVGSPLSLECTVEGTSNPNLYWYRQAAGRGLQLLFYSVGIGQISSEVPQNLSASRPQDRQFILSSKKLLLSDSGFYLCAWSVTSGSSYNEQFFGPGTRLTVL.

The chain uses TRBV29-1 and TRBJ1-1, with 7 bases fitting TRBD1. The CDR3 extends over 13 amino acids. CDR1 and CDR2 from the germline V gene are SQVTM and ANQGSEA. J gave up 1 base and V 7 bases, and 6 bases lay outside the gene matches. CDR3 residues: CSGSGQKNTEAFF. The CDR3 DNA reads TGCAGCGGATCGGGACAGAAGAACACTGAAGCTTTCTTT. The full variable domain, its missing parts supplied by reference TRBV29-1 and TRBJ1-1, is SAVISQKPSRDICQRGTSLTIQCQVDSQVTMMFWYRQQPGQSLTLIATANQGSEATYESGFVIDKFPISRPNLTFSTLTVSNMSPEDSSIYLCSGSGQKNTEAFFGQGTRLTVV.

The chain recombines TRBV28 with TRBJ1-4; D may be TRBD1 (5 bases). This CDR3 comprises 13 residues. Trimming pared 7 bases from V and 3 bases from J, leaving 9 bases between. Germline CDR1 and CDR2: MDHEN and SYDVKM. CDR3 region: CASMGGSNEKLFF. CDR3 DNA: TGTGCCAGCATGGGGGGTTCTAATGAAAAACTGTTTTTT. Together with reference TRBV28 and TRBJ1-4, the CDR3 gives the full variable domain: DVKVTQSSRYLVKRTGEKVFLECVQDMDHENMFWYRQDPGLGLRLIYFSYDVKMKEKGDIPEGYSVSREKKERFSLILESASTNQTSMYLCASMGGSNEKLFFGSGTQLSVL.

This clone was recorded only once. The gene calls are TRBV7-9 and TRBJ2-1, with 14 bases lining up with TRBD2. With 7 bases clipped from V and 5 bases from J, the junction kept 7 bases outside the gene matches. The CDR3 has 16 amino acids. The germline V gene has CDR1 SEHNR and CDR2 FQNEAQ (reference sequence). Written as DNA, the CDR3 is TGTGCCAGCAAGGGACTAGCGGGGGAACGGGACAATGAGCAGTTCTTC. Translating it yields CASKGLAGERDNEQFF.

This clone showed up just once. The chain couples TRBV28 to TRBJ2-7; a weak D match, TRBD1 (6 bases). Germline CDR1 MDHEN, CDR2 SYDVKM. This CDR3 is built from 12 residues. Trimming cost V 1 base and J 5 bases, with 6 bases left between them. In DNA, the CDR3 is TGTGCCAGCAGTTTATCAGGGGACGAGCAGTACTTC. Its protein product is CASSLSGDEQYF.

This clone was observed once. The chain carries TRBV27 and TRBJ2-7, with 8 nucleotides matching TRBD2. The V gene's germline CDR1 is MNHEY and CDR2 SMNVEV (reference sequence). The CDR3 sequence is 16 residues long. The junction had 8 bases not matched to a gene; V was cut back by 0 bases and J by 4 bases. CDR3: CASSLSSGGFHYEQYF. The CDR3 DNA reads TGTGCCAGCAGTTTATCCAGCGGGGGATTCCATTACGAGCAGTACTTC.

The V gene is TRBV27, the J gene TRBJ2-5; 7 nucleotides match TRBD2. The CDR3 totals 15 residues. From germline, CDR1 is MNHEY and CDR2 SMNVEV (reference sequence). Germline trimming cut 4 bases from V and 2 bases from J; bases unmatched to any gene: 7. The CDR3, as DNA: TGTGCCAGCAGTTCAGTGGGGGGGGGACAAGAGACCCAGTACTTC. Translated, it gives CASSSVGGGQETQYF.

V is TRBV30 and J is TRBJ2-5; D not certain. The CDR3 is 14 residues long. Germline V gene lookup returns CDR1 GTSNPN and CDR2 SVGIG (reference sequence). Trimming pared 3 bases from V and 4 bases from J, leaving 15 bases between. CDR3 in DNA: TGTGCCTGGAGGGCAGGTGGTGGGCCAGAGACCCAGTACTTC. It translates to CAWRAGGGPETQYF. Based on the CDR3 plus reference TRBV30 and TRBJ2-5, the full variable domain is SQTIHQWPATLVQPVGSPLSLECTVEGTSNPNLYWYRQAAGRGLQLLFYSVGIGQISSEVPQNLSASRPQDRQFILSSKKLLLSDSGFYLCAWRAGGGPETQYFGPGTRLLVL.

The rearrangement joins TRBV28 to TRBJ1-5; TRBD1 matches at 11 bases. Germline CDR1 and CDR2: MDHEN and SYDVKM. The CDR3 contains 15 residues. Germline trimming cut 5 bases from V and 6 bases from J; bases unmatched to any gene: 6. DNA for the CDR3: TGTGCCAGCAGTGGGCCGGGACAGGGGGGTCAGCCCCAGCATTTT. Protein product: CASSGPGQGGQPQHF.

This chain links TRBV18 with TRBJ1-2; 12 bases align to TRBD1. The CDR3 runs to 14 residues. V gave up 3 bases and J gave up 6 bases; unmatched junction bases: 2. Germline V lookup: CDR1 KGHSH, CDR2 LQKENI. CDR3 in amino acids: CASSPGQGADGYTF. The DNA for the CDR3 is TGTGCCAGCTCACCGGGACAGGGGGCAGATGGCTACACCTTC.

V is TRBV13 and J is TRBJ2-5, with 13 bases matching TRBD2. CDR1 and CDR2 (germline): PRHDT, FYEKMQ (reference sequence). This CDR3 comprises 15 residues. With 5 bases clipped from V and 3 bases from J, the junction kept 3 bases outside the gene matches. As DNA, the CDR3 is TGTGCCAGCAGCCACGGGACTAGCGGGGAAGAGACCCAGTACTTC. Its protein product is CASSHGTSGEETQYF.

The gene calls are TRBV2 and TRBJ2-5, with 7 bases aligning to TRBD1. Germline CDR1 reads SNHLY; CDR2 reads FYNNEI. The V segment lost 4 bases and the J segment 4 bases; nucleotides outside the gene matches: 6. The CDR3 is 14 residues long. CDR3 nucleotides: TGTGCCAGCAGTGTCAACAGGGGACCAGAGACCCAGTACTTC. Translating it yields CASSVNRGPETQYF. Drawing the rest from reference TRBV2 and TRBJ2-5, the complete variable domain is EPEVTQTPSHQVTQMGQEVILRCVPISNHLYFYWYRQILGQKVEFLVSFYNNEISEKSEIFDDQFSVERPDGSNFTLKIRSTKLEDSAMYFCASSVNRGPETQYFGPGTRLLVL.

The gene calls are TRBV25-1 and TRBJ1-2; D remains unclear. Germline assignment: CDR1 MGHDK and CDR2 SYGVNS. CDR3 length: 15 residues. Trimming took off 1 base at V and 7 bases at J, with 16 bases between the two ends. The CDR3 region is CASSESGKGSSGYTF. The CDR3 nucleotides read TGTGCCAGCAGTGAATCGGGAAAGGGCAGTAGTGGCTACACCTTC.